These T cell receptor beta chains were read from a single sample in a study of cytomegalovirus exposure and HLA in healthy donors. Only in-frame clones appear in the TCRdb table, and some are missing; sequencing was by immunoSEQ multiplex PCR. The sample lists some 89,000 clones, roughly 81% seen once, with under 2% in the top ten. Source material: PBMCs. The origin of the receptors is a woman in her 30s in good health and CMV-seronegative. The CDR3 runs from the conserved cysteine through the conserved F or W. A D gene is named only where the DNA matches it firmly.

CDR3 protein: CASSARLSDTQYF
CDR3 DNA: TGTGCCAGCAGTGCCCGACTGTCAGATACGCAGTATTTT
D gene: NA
V gene: TRBV2
J gene: TRBJ2-3

CDR3 protein: CASSSRHLTHNEQFF
CDR3 DNA: TGTGCCAGCAGCTCTCGACATCTCACCCACAATGAGCAGTTCTTC
D gene: NA
V gene: TRBV7-9
J gene: TRBJ2-1

CDR3 protein: CASSLYRHTDTDTQYF
CDR3 DNA: TGTGCCAGCAGTTTGTATCGACATACTGACACAGATACGCAGTATTTT
D gene: NA
V gene: TRBV28
J gene: TRBJ2-3

CDR3 protein: CASSYVSGPYNEQFF
CDR3 DNA: TGTGCCAGCAGTTACGTAAGCGGGCCCTACAATGAGCAGTTCTTC
D gene: NA
V gene: TRBV6-5
J gene: TRBJ2-1

CDR3 protein: CASSIARSGAYYEQYF
CDR3 DNA: TGTGCCAGTAGTATAGCGCGAAGCGGAGCTTACTACGAGCAGTACTTC
D gene: NA
V gene: TRBV19
J gene: TRBJ2-7

CDR3 protein: CASSIKGTSVNEQFF
CDR3 DNA: TGTGCCAGTAGTATTAAGGGGACTAGCGTCAATGAGCAGTTCTTC
D gene: TRBD2
V gene: TRBV19
J gene: TRBJ2-1

CDR3 protein: CASSQEPASGSGGNEQFF
CDR3 DNA: TGCGCCAGCAGCCAAGAGCCAGCTAGCGGGAGTGGAGGCAATGAGCAGTTCTTC
D gene: TRBD2
V gene: TRBV4-3
J gene: TRBJ2-1

CDR3 protein: CATSGRGVASGSTDTQYF
CDR3 DNA: TGTGCCACCAGCGGGAGGGGCGTGGCTAGCGGGAGCACAGATACGCAGTATTTT
D gene: TRBD2
V gene: TRBV15
J gene: TRBJ2-3

CDR3 protein: CASSLARGGYGYTF
CDR3 DNA: TGTGCCAGCAGCTTGGCCCGGGGGGGCTATGGCTACACCTTC
D gene: NA
V gene: TRBV5-4
J gene: TRBJ1-2

CDR3 protein: CASSSLDRDGEKLFF
CDR3 DNA: TGTGCCAGCAGCTCACTCGACAGGGACGGGGAAAAACTGTTTTTT
D gene: TRBD1
V gene: TRBV7-6
J gene: TRBJ1-4